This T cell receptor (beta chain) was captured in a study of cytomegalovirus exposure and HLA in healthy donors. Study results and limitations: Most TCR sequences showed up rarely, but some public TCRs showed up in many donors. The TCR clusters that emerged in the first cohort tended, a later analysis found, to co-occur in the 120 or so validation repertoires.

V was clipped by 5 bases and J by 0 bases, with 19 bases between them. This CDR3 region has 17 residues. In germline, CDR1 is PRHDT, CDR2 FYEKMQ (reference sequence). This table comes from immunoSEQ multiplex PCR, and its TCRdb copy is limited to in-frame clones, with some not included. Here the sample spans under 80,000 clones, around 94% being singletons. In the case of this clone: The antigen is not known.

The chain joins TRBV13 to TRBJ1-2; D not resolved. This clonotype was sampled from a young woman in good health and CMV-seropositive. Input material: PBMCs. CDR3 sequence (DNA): TGTGCCAGCAGCACTAGCCCGCGCGAGAGTCCTAACTATGGCTACACCTTC. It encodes CASSTSPRESPNYGYTF.